This T cell receptor beta chain was captured by sequencing in a study of blood T cell repertoires in COVID-19. Germline V gene sequence: CDR1 SGHRS, CDR2 YFSETQ. The CDR3 length is 15 residues. Trimming took 5 bases from V and 4 from J, leaving 17 bases between them. The repertoire was sequenced with immunoSEQ multiplex PCR; TCRdb's copy has only in-frame clones and lacks some. Seen here are 200,000 or so clones, almost 85% observed once, and the top ten hold roughly 5.3%. The rearrangement uses TRBV5-1 and TRBJ2-3; D possibly corresponds to TRBD1 (6 bases). The origin of this receptor is a woman between 70 and 85 years old with active or convalescent COVID-19. The source material was peripheral blood. The CDR3 bases are TGCGCCAGCAGTCCAAGTCCAACAGGGCCAGATACGCAGTATTTT. Amino acids: CASSPSPTGPDTQYF.